Below are 6 T cell receptor beta chains sequenced from a single sample in a study of cytomegalovirus exposure and HLA in healthy donors. The PCR contained 60 Vbeta and 13 Jbeta primers. Sequenced by immunoSEQ multiplex PCR; TCRdb stores in-frame clones only, minus some. Among about 140,000 clones listed, 75% to 90% were seen once. The sequenced sample was PBMCs. These receptors originate from a female donor in good health and CMV-seronegative.

V and J are TRBV5-1 and TRBJ2-5, with D perhaps TRBD1 (5 bases). The V gene's germline CDR1 is SGHRS and CDR2 YFSETQ. V was trimmed by 0 bases and J by 2 bases, leaving 14 bases between them. The CDR3 consists of 16 residues. The CDR3 loop reads CASSLETEWAQETQYF. The DNA for the CDR3 is TGCGCCAGCAGCTTGGAGACAGAGTGGGCTCAAGAGACCCAGTACTTC.

In regard to this clone: Its ends do not fully match the called genes, so a read error is possible. The rearrangement joins TRBV29-1 to TRBJ1-3, with a possible D match to TRBD1 (5 bases). The V gene's germline CDR1 is SQVTM and CDR2 ANQGSEA. The length of the CDR3 is 14 residues. The CDR3 reads CSVAPGRAGNTTYF. The CDR3 DNA reads TGCAGCGTTGCCCCAGGGAGGGCTGGAAACACCACATATTTT.

V and J are TRBV7-6 and TRBJ2-7; TRBD2 matches 8 bases. The CDR3 contains 15 residues. Unmatched junction bases numbered 7, after V lost 0 bases and J lost 6 bases. Germline V gene lookup returns CDR1 SGHVS and CDR2 FNYEAQ. CDR3 sequence: CASSLAPAGESEQYF. CDR3 sequence (DNA): TGTGCCAGCAGCTTAGCTCCAGCGGGAGAATCCGAGCAGTACTTC.

V gene TRBV19 combines with J gene TRBJ2-7; 8 positions match TRBD1. The CDR3 runs to 15 residues. The J segment lost 4 bases and the V segment lost 7 bases, leaving 12 bases of the junction unmatched. Germline V gene sequence: CDR1 LNHDA, CDR2 SQIVND (reference sequence). The CDR3 DNA follows: TGTGCCAGTACCGCCGTCGGACAGGGAAAATACGAGCAGTACTTC. Its translation is CASTAVGQGKYEQYF.

The chain uses TRBV2 and TRBJ2-7, with 9 nucleotides matching TRBD1. Trimming cost V 5 bases and J 2 bases; bases outside gene matches: 7. The CDR3 is made up of 15 amino acids. The germline V gene has CDR1 SNHLY and CDR2 FYNNEI. CDR3 loop: CASSRDREGTYEQYF. CDR3 nucleotide sequence: TGTGCCAGCAGTCGGGACAGGGAGGGGACCTACGAGCAGTACTTC. The whole variable domain, remainder taken from reference TRBV2 and TRBJ2-7, is EPEVTQTPSHQVTQMGQEVILRCVPISNHLYFYWYRQILGQKVEFLVSFYNNEISEKSEIFDDQFSVERPDGSNFTLKIRSTKLEDSAMYFCASSRDREGTYEQYFGPGTRLTVT.

This sequence joins TRBV30 and TRBJ1-2; D unresolved. The V end lost 0 bases, the J end lost 8 bases, and 19 bases lay between the germline ends. Per the germline V gene, CDR1 is GTSNPN and CDR2 is SVGIG (reference sequence). This CDR3 spans 15 amino acids. CDR3: CAWSVGYSGSGGYTF. The CDR3, as DNA: TGTGCCTGGAGTGTAGGGTACAGCGGTTCGGGAGGCTACACCTTC. Looking up the rest from reference TRBV30 and TRBJ1-2 gives the full variable domain: SQTIHQWPATLVQPVGSPLSLECTVEGTSNPNLYWYRQAAGRGLQLLFYSVGIGQISSEVPQNLSASRPQDRQFILSSKKLLLSDSGFYLCAWSVGYSGSGGYTFGSGTRLTVV.